Shown below are 21 T cell receptor beta chains from a single sample sequenced in a study of T cell responses to AZD1222 COVID-19 vaccine (dated by TCRdb to the early 2020s). The time point label, as the study defines it: baseline before first vaccination. Libraries were constructed by the immunoSEQ multiplex PCR assay. Sourced from immuneACCESS, this table was stored by TCRdb with only in-frame sequences that have V and J called. A share of the clones is absent; for the studies checked, an unresolved V gene accounts for under half, and the remainder has no known explanation. This sample gives 97,000 or so clones in total; more than 85% of them show up just once. The ten largest clones add up to 4% to 6% of the sample. Sequencing was performed on peripheral blood, taken on day 0 of AZD1222 vaccination. The receptors stem from an adult in good health.

This clone showed up just a few times. The rearrangement links TRBV11-2 to TRBJ2-7; no definite D call. Per the germline V gene, CDR1 is SGHAT and CDR2 is FQNNGV. The V gene lost 7 bases and the J gene lost 0 bases, with 16 bases spanning the gap. This CDR3 is built from 15 residues. CDR3 sequence: CASTPTRRSSYEQYF. DNA for the CDR3: TGTGCCAGCACCCCGACAAGAAGGAGCTCCTACGAGCAGTACTTC. Variable domain in full (rest from reference TRBV11-2 and TRBJ2-7): EAGVAQSPRYKIIEKRQSVAFWCNPISGHATLYWYQQILGQGPKLLIQFQNNGVVDDSQLPKDRFSAERLKGVDSTLKIQPAKLEDSAVYLCASTPTRRSSYEQYFGPGTRLTVT.

The rearrangement joins TRBV30 to TRBJ2-3; 8 bases are a match to TRBD2. The CDR3 extends over 14 amino acids. Germline lookup yields CDR1 GTSNPN and CDR2 SVGIG (reference sequence). V lost 1 base, J lost 4 bases, and 4 bases stayed unmatched. The CDR3 spells CAWSGAGGADTQYF. The CDR3 DNA is TGTGCCTGGAGTGGGGCGGGGGGTGCAGATACGCAGTATTTT.

The chain employs TRBV5-5 and TRBJ2-5; D is undetermined. The V end lost 6 bases, the J end lost 5 bases, and 11 bases lay between the germline ends. Germline V lookup: CDR1 SGHKS, CDR2 YYEKEE (reference sequence). The CDR3 length is 12 residues. As DNA, the CDR3 is TGTGCCAGCAATAATGGATGGGAGACCCAGTACTTC. Translated: CASNNGWETQYF. Full variable domain (missing parts from reference TRBV5-5 and TRBJ2-5): DAGVTQSPTHLIKTRGQQVTLRCSPISGHKSVSWYQQVLGQGPQFIFQYYEKEERGRGNFPDRFSARQFPNYSSELNVNALLLGDSALYLCASNNGWETQYFGPGTRLLVL.

The chain is built from TRBV7-3 and TRBJ2-1, with D possibly being TRBD2 (6 bases). This CDR3 has 16 amino acids. CDR1 and CDR2 (germline): SGHTA, FQGTGA. V dropped 2 bases and J dropped 6 bases, with 17 bases sitting between them. The CDR3 spells CASSLYGSGAGNEQFF. The DNA for the CDR3 is TGTGCCAGCAGCTTATACGGTAGCGGCGCCGGCAATGAGCAGTTCTTC.

Notes on this clone: The same CDR3 arises from other DNA sequences in this sample as well. The V and J genes are TRBV6-5 and TRBJ1-1; no firm D call. V lost 0 bases and J lost 1, with 3 bases in between. Germline lookup yields CDR1 MNHEY and CDR2 SVGAGI. This CDR3 has 13 residues. CDR3 amino acids: CASSYSQNTEAFF. In nucleotides, the CDR3 is TGTGCCAGCAGTTACTCTCAGAACACTGAAGCTTTCTTT.

The chain has TRBV10-3 and TRBJ2-2; 11 positions agree with TRBD2. V shed 9 bases and J 5 bases; nucleotides not matched to a gene: 14. From germline, CDR1 is ENHRY and CDR2 SYGVKD. This CDR3 has 17 residues. In DNA form, the CDR3 reads TGTGCCATGCACCCAGGGGCCGGGACTAGCGGAACCGGGGAGCTGTTTTTT. Amino acid sequence: CAMHPGAGTSGTGELFF.

The genes are TRBV5-1 and TRBJ2-3; 9 bases line up with TRBD1. Looked up from germline, CDR1 is SGHRS and CDR2 is YFSETQ. The CDR3 length is 15 residues. After removal of 1 base from V and 3 bases from J, the junction contained 3 bases not matched to a gene. The CDR3 protein is CASSLTGGATDTQYF. The CDR3 nucleotides are TGCGCCAGCAGCTTGACAGGGGGCGCAACAGATACGCAGTATTTT.

The rearrangement links TRBV30 to TRBJ1-5; no clear D gene. Germline V gives CDR1 GTSNPN, CDR2 SVGIG (reference sequence). CDR3 length equals 12 residues. The V end was cut by 8 bases, the J end by 2 bases, with 10 bases between. This CDR3 is CAARYGNQPQHF. As DNA, the CDR3 is TGTGCCGCGAGGTATGGCAATCAGCCCCAGCATTTT.

The J gene is TRBJ1-4, the V gene TRBV6-6; possibly TRBD1 for D (6 bases). The V end was cut by 7 bases, the J end by 3 bases, with 12 bases between. This CDR3 is 14 amino acids long. The germline V gene encodes CDR1 MNHNY and CDR2 SVGAGI (reference sequence). The CDR3: CASTKPGANEKLFF. As DNA, the CDR3 is TGTGCCAGCACTAAACCAGGGGCTAATGAAAAACTGTTTTTT.

The CDR3 protein is CSVRGTLDQFF. CDR3 DNA: TGCAGCGTTCGGGGAACCTTAGATCAGTTCTTC. J is TRBJ2-1 and V is TRBV29-1, with D maybe TRBD2 (5 bases). Trimming took off 5 bases at V and 13 bases at J, with 15 bases between the two ends. Germline CDR1 is SQVTM and CDR2 is ANQGSEA. The length of the CDR3 is 11 residues.

This chain connects TRBV20-1 to TRBJ2-7; D tentatively fits TRBD1 or TRBD2 (5 bases each). V lost 6 bases and J 9 bases, leaving 15 bases between the germline ends. The CDR3 loop spans 11 amino acids. Germline CDR1 DFQATT, CDR2 SNEGSKA (reference sequence). This chain's CDR3 is CSAMGTGGQYF. CDR3 DNA sequence: TGCAGTGCGATGGGTACTGGGGGGCAGTACTTC.

The chain links TRBV14 to TRBJ2-2; the match to TRBD2 covers 9 bases. The ends lost 4 bases at V and 1 base at J; junction bases unmatched: 4. The CDR3 contains 16 residues. Per germline, CDR1 SGHDN and CDR2 FVKESK. In nucleotides, the CDR3 is TGTGCCAGCAGCCTCCGACTAGCGGTGAACACCGGGGAGCTGTTTTTT. This codes for CASSLRLAVNTGELFF.

The V and J genes are TRBV5-1 and TRBJ1-2; no clear D gene. The germline V gene has CDR1 SGHRS and CDR2 YFSETQ. The CDR3 loop spans 15 amino acids. V lost 0 bases and J lost 5, with 14 bases in between. The CDR3 DNA reads TGCGCCAGCAGCTTGGGGCAGTCCCCGGGTTATGGCTACACCTTC. It encodes CASSLGQSPGYGYTF.

V gene TRBV11-2 combines with J gene TRBJ2-1; possible D gene TRBD2, 6 bases. The CDR3 covers 13 residues. V was cut by 5 bases and J by 5 bases, with 10 bases left in between. The germline V gene has CDR1 SGHAT and CDR2 FQNNGV. The CDR3 DNA reads as TGTGCCAGCAGCACGGGACTGAACAATGAGCAGTTCTTC. This encodes CASSTGLNNEQFF.

This rearrangement joins TRBV30 to TRBJ1-2; the D gene is possibly TRBD1 (5 bases). The CDR3 length is 11 residues. Trimming took 4 bases from V and 4 from J, leaving 7 bases between them. Per the germline V gene, CDR1 is GTSNPN and CDR2 is SVGIG (reference sequence). The CDR3 region is CAWNGAYGYTF. CDR3 DNA sequence: TGTGCCTGGAATGGGGCCTATGGCTACACCTTC. Looking up the rest from reference TRBV30 and TRBJ1-2 gives the full variable domain: SQTIHQWPATLVQPVGSPLSLECTVEGTSNPNLYWYRQAAGRGLQLLFYSVGIGQISSEVPQNLSASRPQDRQFILSSKKLLLSDSGFYLCAWNGAYGYTFGSGTRLTVV.

The chain carries TRBV15 and TRBJ2-1, with 9 bases identical to TRBD1. Germline V lookup: CDR1 LNHNV, CDR2 YYDKDF (reference sequence). V dropped 5 bases and J dropped 5; count of bases not matched to a gene: 10. The CDR3 contains 16 residues. CDR3 sequence: CATSDAGQGANNEQFF. In DNA form, the CDR3 reads TGTGCCACCAGCGACGCGGGACAGGGAGCGAACAATGAGCAGTTCTTC. Drawing the rest from reference TRBV15 and TRBJ2-1, the complete variable domain is DAMVIQNPRYQVTQFGKPVTLSCSQTLNHNVMYWYQQKSSQAPKLLFHYYDKDFNNEADTPDNFQSRRPNTSFCFLDIRSPGLGDTAMYLCATSDAGQGANNEQFFGPGTRLTVL.

This chain joins TRBV9 and TRBJ2-3, with 10 nucleotides matching TRBD2. The germline gives CDR1 SGDLS, CDR2 YYNGEE. V was pared by 5 bases and J by 3 bases, with 9 bases of the junction left unmatched. The CDR3 is 16 residues long. CDR3 loop: CASRRKIAGGTDTQYF. The CDR3 bases are TGTGCCAGCAGGAGAAAAATAGCGGGAGGAACAGATACGCAGTATTTT.

The genes are TRBV7-2 and TRBJ1-6; 8 bases agree with TRBD1. The CDR3 has 16 amino acids. From germline, CDR1 is SGHTA and CDR2 FQGNSA. V shed 5 bases and J 7 bases; nucleotides not matched to a gene: 10. The chain's CDR3 is CASSHEGTGINSPLHF. CDR3 sequence (DNA): TGTGCCAGCAGCCACGAAGGGACAGGAATAAATTCACCCCTCCACTTT.

V is TRBV28 and J is TRBJ1-6; 7 positions agree with TRBD1. The germline CDR1 and CDR2 sequences are MDHEN and SYDVKM. The CDR3 is 15 residues long. V trimming: 7 bases; J trimming: 8 bases; junction bases outside the gene matches: 11. The CDR3 region is CASITGASSDSPLHF. CDR3 nucleotide sequence: TGTGCCAGCATCACAGGGGCTAGTAGTGATTCACCCCTCCACTTT. Filled out from reference TRBV28 and TRBJ1-6, the complete variable domain reads DVKVTQSSRYLVKRTGEKVFLECVQDMDHENMFWYRQDPGLGLRLIYFSYDVKMKEKGDIPEGYSVSREKKERFSLILESASTNQTSMYLCASITGASSDSPLHFGNGTRLTVT.

The chain is built from TRBV5-5 and TRBJ1-6, with 10 nucleotides matching TRBD1. Germline-derived CDR1 and CDR2 are SGHKS and YYEKEE (reference sequence). V shed 5 bases, J shed 8 bases, and the junction held 13 bases outside the gene matches. The CDR3 is made up of 17 amino acids. The DNA of the CDR3 is TGTGCCAGCAGTCATGGGACAGGGGATCCGTGGGATTCACCCCTCCACTTT. It translates to CASSHGTGDPWDSPLHF.

The rearrangement uses TRBV12-3 or TRBV12-4 and TRBJ2-3; D may match TRBD1 or TRBD2 (5 bases each). The CDR3 extends over 12 amino acids. The V and J ends lost 5 bases and 7 bases respectively, with 10 bases between them. The chain's CDR3 is CASSGGPNTQYF. The CDR3 DNA is TGTGCCAGCAGTGGGGGTCCTAATACGCAGTATTTT.